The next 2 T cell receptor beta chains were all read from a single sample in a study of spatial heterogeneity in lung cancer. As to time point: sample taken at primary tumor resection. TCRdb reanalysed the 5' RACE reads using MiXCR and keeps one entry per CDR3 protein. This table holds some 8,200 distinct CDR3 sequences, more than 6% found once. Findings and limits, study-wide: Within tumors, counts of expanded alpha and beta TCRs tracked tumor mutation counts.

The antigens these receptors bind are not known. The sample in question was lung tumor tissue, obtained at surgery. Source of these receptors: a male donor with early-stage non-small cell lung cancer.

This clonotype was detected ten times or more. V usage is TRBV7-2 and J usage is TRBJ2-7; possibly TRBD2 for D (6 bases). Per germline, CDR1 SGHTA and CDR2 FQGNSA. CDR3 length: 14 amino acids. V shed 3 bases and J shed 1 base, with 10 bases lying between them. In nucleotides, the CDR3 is TGTGCCAGCAGCTTCGGGACTGGATCCTACGAGCAGTACTTC. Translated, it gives CASSFGTGSYEQYF.

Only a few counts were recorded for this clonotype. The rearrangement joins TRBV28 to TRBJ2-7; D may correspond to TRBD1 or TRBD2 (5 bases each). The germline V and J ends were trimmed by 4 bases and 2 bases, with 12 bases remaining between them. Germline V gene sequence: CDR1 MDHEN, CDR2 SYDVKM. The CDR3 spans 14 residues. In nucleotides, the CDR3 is TGTGCCAGCAGTTCCCGGGACCAGACCTACGAGCAGTACTTC. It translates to CASSSRDQTYEQYF.